Here is one T cell receptor (beta chain) with its context. The antigen remains unidentified. These data originate in a study of cytomegalovirus exposure and HLA in healthy donors. Study-wide findings and caveats: Apparent HLA restriction characterized most CMV-associated TCR beta chains in a later analysis.

The PCR made use of 60 Vbeta and 13 Jbeta primers. TCRdb's copy holds only in-frame clones and misses some; the assay was immunoSEQ multiplex PCR. The repertoire table contains 70,000 or so clones. This clonotype was obtained from a boy aged 5-17 years in good health and CMV-seronegative. The sequenced sample consisted of PBMCs.

CDR3 in DNA: TGTGCCAGCAGTTACCTGCCAGGGGAGCCCTACAATGAGCAGTTCTTC. This codes for CASSYLPGEPYNEQFF. V gene TRBV6-5 combines with J gene TRBJ2-1; TRBD1 might be the D (6 bases). This CDR3 contains 16 residues. V was pared by 2 bases and J by 2 bases, with 13 bases between. Germline CDR1 is MNHEY and CDR2 is SVGAGI.